A single sample gave rise to the 18 T cell receptor beta chains below, sequenced in a study of T cell responses to AZD1222 COVID-19 vaccine. Profiled with immunoSEQ multiplex PCR; TCRdb holds only in-frame clones, not every one. The sample has some 49,000 clones; approximately 90% are singletons. Sequences were derived from peripheral blood, sampled 28 days after the second AZD1222 dose. These receptors were obtained from an adult who received the AZD1222 COVID-19 vaccine.

J is TRBJ2-3 and V is TRBV6-6; TRBD1 matches at 8 bases. The CDR3 is 15 residues long. Trimming removed 5 bases from V and 2 bases from J; junction bases left unmatched: 6. Germline lookup yields CDR1 MNHNY and CDR2 SVGAGI (reference sequence). The CDR3 DNA is TGTGCCAGCAGTGCTCGGACAGGGATCACAGATACGCAGTATTTT. This sequence encodes CASSARTGITDTQYF.

This chain links TRBV9 with TRBJ2-7; D is perhaps TRBD2 (7 bases). V was pared by 1 base and J by 3 bases, with 14 bases between. The CDR3 contains 15 residues. From germline, CDR1 is SGDLS and CDR2 YYNGEE. The CDR3 coding sequence is TGTGCCAGCAGCGTACTTGGGGGGGCGAACTACGAGCAGTACTTC. This codes for CASSVLGGANYEQYF.

The chain links TRBV6-6 to TRBJ1-5, with 7 bases lining up with TRBD1. CDR3 length: 15 residues. Germline V CDR1 and CDR2: MNHNY, SVGAGI (reference sequence). Trimming removed 2 bases from V and 7 bases from J; junction bases left unmatched: 8. CDR3 coding DNA: TGTGCCAGCAGTTACGGGCAGGGGGTTAGACAGCCCCAGCATTTT. This gives the protein CASSYGQGVRQPQHF.

This chain joins TRBV5-6 and TRBJ2-1; D remains unclear. CDR3 size: 16 residues. With 2 bases removed from V and 0 bases from J, the gap between germline ends came to 12 bases. CDR1 SGHDT and CDR2 YYEEEE come from the germline V gene. CDR3 protein: CASSFISSSSYNEQFF. The CDR3 DNA follows: TGTGCCAGCAGCTTTATTTCGTCGAGCTCCTACAATGAGCAGTTCTTC.

J is TRBJ2-7 and V is TRBV28, with TRBD1 identical over 11 bases. The junction had 13 bases not matched to a gene; V was cut back by 6 bases and J by 3 bases. Germline V CDR1 and CDR2: MDHEN, SYDVKM. The CDR3 totals 17 residues. The CDR3 DNA follows: TGTGCCAGCAGCTTCCGGGACAGGGGGTTCACTAGCTACGAGCAGTACTTC. Translated, it gives CASSFRDRGFTSYEQYF.

V is TRBV11-2 and J is TRBJ1-1, with D perhaps TRBD1 (5 bases). Germline CDR1 and CDR2: SGHAT and FQNNGV. This CDR3 contains 13 residues. The V end lost 1 base, the J end lost 5 bases, and 8 bases lay between the germline ends. CDR3 bases: TGTGCCAGCAGCTTAGCGGGGGGGACTGAAGCTTTCTTT. Its translation is CASSLAGGTEAFF. Complete variable domain (other parts from reference TRBV11-2 and TRBJ1-1): EAGVAQSPRYKIIEKRQSVAFWCNPISGHATLYWYQQILGQGPKLLIQFQNNGVVDDSQLPKDRFSAERLKGVDSTLKIQPAKLEDSAVYLCASSLAGGTEAFFGQGTRLTVV.

This chain joins TRBV11-3 and TRBJ2-5; 13 bases match TRBD2. Unmatched junction bases numbered 10, after V lost 5 bases and J lost 4 bases. This CDR3 contains 17 residues. Looked up from germline, CDR1 is SGHNT and CDR2 is YENEEA. The CDR3 DNA sequence: TGTGCCAGCAGCCTAGGACTAGCGGGAGAGGCAGGAGAGACCCAGTACTTC. Its protein is CASSLGLAGEAGETQYF. Looking up the rest from reference TRBV11-3 and TRBJ2-5 gives the full variable domain: EAGVVQSPRYKIIEKKQPVAFWCNPISGHNTLYWYLQNLGQGPELLIRYENEEAVDDSQLPKDRFSAERLKGVDSTLKIQPAELGDSAVYLCASSLGLAGEAGETQYFGPGTRLLVL.

The V gene is TRBV18, the J gene TRBJ1-4; TRBD1 is a possible D gene (5 bases). The CDR3 has 16 residues. The germline V gene has CDR1 KGHSH and CDR2 LQKENI. V lost 3 bases and J 5 bases, leaving 16 bases between the germline ends. The CDR3 here is CASSPLEAGINEKLFF. CDR3 nucleotides: TGTGCCAGCTCACCCCTGGAAGCAGGGATAAATGAAAAACTGTTTTTT.

This clone was detected once. V is TRBV19 and J is TRBJ2-7; no firm D call. V was cut by 4 bases and J by 0 bases, with 10 bases left in between. Per the germline V gene, CDR1 is LNHDA and CDR2 is SQIVND (reference sequence). The CDR3 contains 14 residues. CDR3 sequence reads: CASSNRGSSYEQYF. CDR3 coding DNA: TGTGCCAGTAGTAACCGAGGAAGCTCCTACGAGCAGTACTTC.

J is TRBJ1-1 and V is TRBV19, with D unresolved. This CDR3 spans 13 amino acids. The ends were cut back, 2 bases at V and 1 base at J, with 5 bases in the middle. CDR1 is LNHDA, CDR2 SQIVND, per germline (reference sequence). Here the CDR3 reads CASSIIRNTEAFF. DNA for the CDR3: TGTGCCAGTAGTATAATCAGGAACACTGAAGCTTTCTTT.

The chain couples TRBV6-2 or TRBV6-3 to TRBJ2-1; perhaps TRBD1 as D (6 bases). V lost 5 bases and J lost 1, with 12 bases in between. Germline V gene data show CDR1 as MNHEY and CDR2 as SVGEGT. The CDR3 length is 15 residues. The CDR3 sequence is CASSTQGRSYNEQFF. DNA for the CDR3: TGTGCCAGCAGTACGCAGGGGCGGTCCTACAATGAGCAGTTCTTC.

The V call is TRBV2, the J call TRBJ1-2; D is ambiguous. Germline loops: CDR1 SNHLY, CDR2 FYNNEI. This CDR3 region has 13 residues. The V end was cut by 4 bases, the J end by 4 bases, with 10 bases between. DNA for the CDR3: TGTGCCAGCAGTGTAAAGGAAGTCTATGGCTACACCTTC. Residues: CASSVKEVYGYTF.

The count of this clone is one. V and J are TRBV4-1 and TRBJ2-7; D unresolved. V gave up 4 bases and J gave up 0 bases, with 10 bases separating them. In germline, CDR1 is MGHRA, CDR2 YSYEKL. The CDR3 is made up of 14 amino acids. CDR3: CASSLSWGSYEQYF. As DNA, the CDR3 is TGCGCCAGCAGCCTTTCATGGGGCTCCTACGAGCAGTACTTC.

This clone has just a few counts. This chain joins TRBV5-1 and TRBJ2-7; no reliable D call. Germline values: CDR1 SGHRS, CDR2 YFSETQ. The CDR3 length is 13 residues. Trimming took 1 base from V and 5 from J, leaving 10 bases between them. CDR3 DNA sequence: TGCGCCAGCAGCTTGACAGCAACCAACGAGCAGTACTTC. Protein: CASSLTATNEQYF.

The gene calls are TRBV6-4 and TRBJ2-2, with a possible D match to TRBD1 (5 bases). CDR1 and CDR2 from the germline V gene are MRHNA and SNTAGT. The CDR3 length is 14 residues. The V end was cut by 5 bases, the J end by 0 bases, with 7 bases between. DNA for the CDR3: TGTGCCAGCAGTCTAGGGGCGAACACCGGGGAGCTGTTTTTT. It is translated as CASSLGANTGELFF.

The gene calls are TRBV6-1 and TRBJ2-7; the D gene is possibly TRBD1 (7 bases). The germline V and J ends were trimmed by 2 bases and 4 bases, with 18 bases remaining between them. CDR1 MNHNS and CDR2 SASEGT come from the germline V gene. The CDR3 loop spans 16 amino acids. CDR3 region: CASSEIGAGGFYEQYF. For the CDR3, the DNA is TGTGCCAGCAGTGAAATCGGCGCAGGGGGGTTTTACGAGCAGTACTTC.

The chain is built from TRBV28 and TRBJ2-7, with D perhaps TRBD1 (5 bases). V lost 7 bases and J lost 5, with 24 bases in between. The CDR3 loop spans 16 amino acids. Germline V gene lookup returns CDR1 MDHEN and CDR2 SYDVKM. CDR3 loop: CASTFRGAFRAHEQYF. In DNA, the CDR3 is TGTGCCAGCACCTTCAGAGGCGCCTTCAGGGCCCACGAGCAGTACTTC.

This clone came up once. The V call is TRBV7-3, the J call TRBJ2-4, with D perhaps matching TRBD1 or TRBD2 (5 bases each). The CDR3 runs to 14 residues. V shed 4 bases and J shed 8 bases, with 15 bases lying between them. Germline V lookup: CDR1 SGHTA, CDR2 FQGTGA. The CDR3 spells CASSSRGVMDIQYF. For the CDR3, the DNA is TGTGCCAGCAGCTCTCGAGGGGTGATGGACATTCAGTACTTC.